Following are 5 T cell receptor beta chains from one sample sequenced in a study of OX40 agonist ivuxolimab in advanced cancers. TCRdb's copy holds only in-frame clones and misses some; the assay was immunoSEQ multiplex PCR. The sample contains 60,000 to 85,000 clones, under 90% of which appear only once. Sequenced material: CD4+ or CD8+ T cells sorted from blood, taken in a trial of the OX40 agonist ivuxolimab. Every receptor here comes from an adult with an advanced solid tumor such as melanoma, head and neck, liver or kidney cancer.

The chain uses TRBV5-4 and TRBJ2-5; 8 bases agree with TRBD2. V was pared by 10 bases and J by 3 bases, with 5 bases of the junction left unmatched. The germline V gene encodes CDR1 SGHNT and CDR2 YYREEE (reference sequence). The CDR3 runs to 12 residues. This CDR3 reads CASREGKETQYF. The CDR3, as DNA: TGTGCCTCCCGGGAGGGTAAAGAGACCCAGTACTTC.

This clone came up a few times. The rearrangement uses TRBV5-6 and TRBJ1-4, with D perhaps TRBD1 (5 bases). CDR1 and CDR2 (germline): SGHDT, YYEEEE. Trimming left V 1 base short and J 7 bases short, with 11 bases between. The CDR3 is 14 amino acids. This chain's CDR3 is CASSLPGPGEKLFF. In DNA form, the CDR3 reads TGTGCCAGCAGCTTGCCGGGGCCTGGTGAAAAACTGTTTTTT.

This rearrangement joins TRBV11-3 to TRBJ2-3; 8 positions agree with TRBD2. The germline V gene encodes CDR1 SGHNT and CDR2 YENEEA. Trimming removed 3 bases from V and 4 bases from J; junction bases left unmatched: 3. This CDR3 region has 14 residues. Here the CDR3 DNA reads TGTGCCAGCAGCTTCACTAGCGGATCAGATACGCAGTATTTT. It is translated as CASSFTSGSDTQYF.

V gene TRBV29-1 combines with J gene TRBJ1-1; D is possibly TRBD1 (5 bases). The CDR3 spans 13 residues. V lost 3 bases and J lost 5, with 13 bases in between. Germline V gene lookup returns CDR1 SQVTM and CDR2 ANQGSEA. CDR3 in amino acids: CSVDRGAGTEAFF. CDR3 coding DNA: TGCAGCGTTGATAGGGGCGCGGGGACTGAAGCTTTCTTT.

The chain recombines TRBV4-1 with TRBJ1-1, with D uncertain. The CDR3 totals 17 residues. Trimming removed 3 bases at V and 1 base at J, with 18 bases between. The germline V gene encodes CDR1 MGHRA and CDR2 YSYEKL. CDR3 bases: TGCGCCAGCAGCCAGTCCTTCGTGATGAGACGGAACACTGAAGCTTTCTTT. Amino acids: CASSQSFVMRRNTEAFF.